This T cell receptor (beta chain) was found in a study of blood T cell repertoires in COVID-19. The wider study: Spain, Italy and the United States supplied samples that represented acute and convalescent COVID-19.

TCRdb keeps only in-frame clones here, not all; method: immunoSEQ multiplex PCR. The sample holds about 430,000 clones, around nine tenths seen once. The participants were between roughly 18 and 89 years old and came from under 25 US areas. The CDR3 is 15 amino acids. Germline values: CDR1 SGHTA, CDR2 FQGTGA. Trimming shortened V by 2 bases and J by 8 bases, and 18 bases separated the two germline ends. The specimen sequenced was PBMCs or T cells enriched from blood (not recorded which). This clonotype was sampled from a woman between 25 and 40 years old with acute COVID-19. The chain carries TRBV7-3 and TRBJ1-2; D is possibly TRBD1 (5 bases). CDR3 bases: TGTGCCAGCAGCTTACAACCAACAGGAGTGGGCGGCTACACCTTC. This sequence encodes CASSLQPTGVGGYTF.